This TCR beta chain was retrieved from a study of blood T cell repertoires in COVID-19. About the study: Samples came from the United States, Italy and Spain, spanning acute and convalescent COVID-19. PBMCs, B-cell-depleted T cells, or T cells were the source of the cDNA or gDNA that made up the material.

Germline CDR1 SNHLY, CDR2 FYNNEI. The CDR3 runs to 16 residues. Losses at the gene ends were 6 bases for V and 2 bases for J; bases not matched to a gene: 6. The protocol was immunoSEQ multiplex PCR, while the TCRdb copy is restricted to in-frame clones and leaves out a portion. This table holds hundreds of thousands of clones, around 87% found once. The sequenced sample consisted of peripheral blood. V usage is TRBV2 and J usage is TRBJ2-3; the match to TRBD2 covers 12 bases. The clonotype originates from a human donor in a cohort sampled during active COVID-19. CDR3 in amino acids: CASRPTSGSPTDTQYF. The CDR3 nucleotides read TGTGCCAGCAGGCCGACTAGCGGGAGTCCCACAGATACGCAGTATTTT.